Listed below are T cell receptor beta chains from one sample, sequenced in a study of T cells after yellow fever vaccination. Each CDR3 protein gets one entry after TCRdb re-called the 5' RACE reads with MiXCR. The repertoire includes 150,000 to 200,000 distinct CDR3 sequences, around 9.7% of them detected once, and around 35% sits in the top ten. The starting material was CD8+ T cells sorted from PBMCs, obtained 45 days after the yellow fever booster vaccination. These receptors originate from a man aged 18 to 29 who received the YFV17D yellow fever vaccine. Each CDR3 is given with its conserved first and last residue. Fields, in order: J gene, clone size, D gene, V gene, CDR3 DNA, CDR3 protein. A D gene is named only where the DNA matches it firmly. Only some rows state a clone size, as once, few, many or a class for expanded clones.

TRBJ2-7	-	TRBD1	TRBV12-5	TGTGCTAGTGGTTTACCGGGACAGGGGGACGAGCAGTACTTC	CASGLPGQGDEQYF
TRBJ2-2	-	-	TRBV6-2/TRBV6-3	TGTGCCAGCAGTTACTCGGATGACGGAGGGGGGGAGCTGTTTTTT	CASSYSDDGGGELFF
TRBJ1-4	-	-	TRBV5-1	TGCGCCAGCAGCTCTTTACCGGGACTAAGGGCGGCTAATGAAAAACTGTTTTTT	CASSSLPGLRAANEKLFF
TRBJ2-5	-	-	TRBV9	TGTGCCAGCAGCGAGCAGGCGGGAACTCTGGAGACCCAGTACTTC	CASSEQAGTLETQYF
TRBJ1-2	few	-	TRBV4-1	TGCGCCAGCAGCCAAGTTGGGGGTCGGGGCTATGGCTACACCTTC	CASSQVGGRGYGYTF
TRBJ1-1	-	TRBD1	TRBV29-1	TGCAGCGCTCCCAAAGCAGGGGGTGGTGGTGAAGCTTTCTTT	CSAPKAGGGGEAFF
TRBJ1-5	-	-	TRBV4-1	TGCGCCAGCAGCCAAGGGGACACTGAAAATCAGCCCCAGCATTTT	CASSQGDTENQPQHF
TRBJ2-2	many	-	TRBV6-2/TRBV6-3	TGTGCCAGCACCTCAGTGGGGGTAGATACCGGGGAGCTGTTTTTT	CASTSVGVDTGELFF
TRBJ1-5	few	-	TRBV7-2	TGTGCCAGCAGACTTATTTGGCCCCAGCATTTT	CASRLIWPQHF
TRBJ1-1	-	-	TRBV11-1	TGTGCCAGCAGCTTATTCAGCACTGAAGCTTTCTTT	CASSLFSTEAFF
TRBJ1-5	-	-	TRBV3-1	TGTGCCAGCAGTCAGACAGCCCGTAGCAATCAGCCCCAGCATTTT	CASSQTARSNQPQHF
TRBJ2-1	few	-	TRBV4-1	TGCGCCAGCAGCCCTACAATGGATGAGCAGTTCTTC	CASSPTMDEQFF
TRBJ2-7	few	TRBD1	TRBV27	TGTGCCAGCCAGAGACAGGGACCCTACGAGCAGTACTTC	CASQRQGPYEQYF
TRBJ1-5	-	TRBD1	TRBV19	TGTGCCAGTAGTGCGCTGACAGGGGTTCAGCCCCAGCATTTT	CASSALTGVQPQHF
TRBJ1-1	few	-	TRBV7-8	TGTGCCAGCAGCTTAGTTGGGGGGCGAGGGACTGAAGCTTTCTTT	CASSLVGGRGTEAFF
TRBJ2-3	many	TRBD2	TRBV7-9	TGTGCCAGCAGCCCGCCCCGGGGAGCGGGGACTAGCACAGATACGCAGTATTTT	CASSPPRGAGTSTDTQYF
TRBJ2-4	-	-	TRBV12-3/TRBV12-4	TGTGCCAGCAGCTTCAGGACAGCTAAAAACATTCAGTACTTC	CASSFRTAKNIQYF
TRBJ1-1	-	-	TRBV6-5	TGTGCCAGCAGTTATGGTGGCTCTGAAGCTTTCTTT	CASSYGGSEAFF
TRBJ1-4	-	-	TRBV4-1	TGCGCCAGCAGCCAAGTCGGGTTGGGGGCGGGTGAAAAACTGTTTTTT	CASSQVGLGAGEKLFF
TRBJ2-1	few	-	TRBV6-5	TGTGCCAGCAGTTACGAAGGGCGGGGTGAGCAGTTCTTC	CASSYEGRGEQFF
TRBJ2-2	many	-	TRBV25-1	TGTGCCAGCAATTTTGCGACCGGGGAGCTGTTTTTT	CASNFATGELFF
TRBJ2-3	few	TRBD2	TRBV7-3	TGTGCCAGCAGCCCCCGACTAGCGGGGGGCACAGATACGCAGTATTTT	CASSPRLAGGTDTQYF
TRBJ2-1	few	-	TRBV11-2	TGTGCCAGCACCCTCCCGGACAGACATTTCAATGAGCAGTTCTTC	CASTLPDRHFNEQFF
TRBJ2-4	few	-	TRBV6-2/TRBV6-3	TGTGCCAGCACCAAGGACCCGCCGGCCAAAAACATTCAGTACTTC	CASTKDPPAKNIQYF
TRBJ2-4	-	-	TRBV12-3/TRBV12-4	TGTGCCAGCACATCTCTGGGGGTGCGGGACATTCAGTACTTC	CASTSLGVRDIQYF
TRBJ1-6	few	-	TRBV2	TGTGCCAGCAGTGTCGATAATTCACCCCTCCACTTT	CASSVDNSPLHF
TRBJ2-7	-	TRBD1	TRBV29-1	TGCAGCGCGGGATCAGGGGGCGAAGGGGACGAGCAGTACTTC	CSAGSGGEGDEQYF
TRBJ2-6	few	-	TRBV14	TGTGCCAGCAGCCAAGACCCACCCTCTGGGGCCAACGTCCTGACTTTC	CASSQDPPSGANVLTF
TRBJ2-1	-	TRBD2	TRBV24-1	TGTGCCACCCAAGGACCTAGCGGAGATCGGAATGAGCAGTTCTTC	CATQGPSGDRNEQFF
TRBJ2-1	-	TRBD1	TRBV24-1	TGTGCCACCAGTATGACAGGGGAAACCTACAATGAGCAGTTCTTC	CATSMTGETYNEQFF
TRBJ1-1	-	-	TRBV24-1	TGTGCCACCAGTGAGATAACAGGGCACAACAACACTGAAGCTTTCTTT	CATSEITGHNNTEAFF
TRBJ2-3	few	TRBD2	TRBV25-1	TGTGCCAGCAGAGGGACTAGCGGGGGGCCCCCGAGCACAGATACGCAGTATTTT	CASRGTSGGPPSTDTQYF
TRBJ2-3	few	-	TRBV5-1	TGCGCCAGCAGCTTGGGTCTCAGGGGATTTTCAGATACGCAGTATTTT	CASSLGLRGFSDTQYF
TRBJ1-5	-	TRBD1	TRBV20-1	TGCAGTGCTCCGAACAGGGGGAGTGGACAGCCCCAGCATTTT	CSAPNRGSGQPQHF
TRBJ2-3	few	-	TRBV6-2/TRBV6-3	TGTGCCAGCACCAGGCTGGTGGAGGGAGATACGCAGTATTTT	CASTRLVEGDTQYF
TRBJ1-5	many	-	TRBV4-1	TGCGCCAGCAGCCAAGGCGGGGGGATGTGGAATCAGCCCCAGCATTTT	CASSQGGGMWNQPQHF
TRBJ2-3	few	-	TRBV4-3	TGCGCCAGCAGCCTCAAGGGGGGCGAAGATACGCAGTATTTT	CASSLKGGEDTQYF
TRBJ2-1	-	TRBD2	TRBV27	TGTGCCAGCAGGCCCACTAGCGGGGGGGCCTACAATGAGCAGTTCTTC	CASRPTSGGAYNEQFF
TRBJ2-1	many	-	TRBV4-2	TGTGCCAGCAGCCCTCTCCCCCCGGGGGGCCCTATCATAGAGCAGTTCTTC	CASSPLPPGGPIIEQFF
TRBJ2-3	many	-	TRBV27	TGTGCCAGCTCCCCAAGGGAGTGGGGGTATTCAGATACGCAGTATTTT	CASSPREWGYSDTQYF
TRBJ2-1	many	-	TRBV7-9	TGTGCCAGCAGATCACCTGGGGGGGGCGGTGAGCAGTTCTTC	CASRSPGGGGEQFF
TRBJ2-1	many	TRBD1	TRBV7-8	TGTGCCAGCAGCTTACAAGGGACAGGGGGTAACAATGAGCAGTTCTTC	CASSLQGTGGNNEQFF
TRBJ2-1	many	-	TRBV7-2	TGTGCCAGCAGCTCCCTCCCGGGGAATGAGCAGTTCTTC	CASSSLPGNEQFF
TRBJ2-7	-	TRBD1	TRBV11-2	TGTGCCAGCAGCCACGCCGGGACAGGGGGAGAGCAGTACTTC	CASSHAGTGGEQYF
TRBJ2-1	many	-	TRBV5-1	TGCGCCAGCAGCTCCGCGGGCTCCTACAATGAGCAGTTCTTC	CASSSAGSYNEQFF
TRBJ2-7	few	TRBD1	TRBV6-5	TGTGCCAGCAGCCCGGGACAGGCGCCCTTGGAGCAGTACTTC	CASSPGQAPLEQYF
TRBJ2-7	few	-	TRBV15	TGTGCCACCAGCAGAGATTCGACAGCTACCTACGAGCAGTACTTC	CATSRDSTATYEQYF
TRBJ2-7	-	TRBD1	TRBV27	TGTGCCAGCAGTATCGGGACAGAACCCTCCTACGAGCAGTACTTC	CASSIGTEPSYEQYF
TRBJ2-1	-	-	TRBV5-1	TGCGCCAGCAGCTTGAGCTCGGGCGGCGGGGGCCCCTTTTTGGAGCAGTTCTTC	CASSLSSGGGGPFLEQFF
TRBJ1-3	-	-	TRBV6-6	TGTGCCAGCAGTTACTGGACAGTCTCTGGAAACACCATATATTTT	CASSYWTVSGNTIYF
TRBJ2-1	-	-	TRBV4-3	TGCGCCAGCAGCCAAGATCACGGGGCAGGGCACTCCTACAATGAGCAGTTCTTC	CASSQDHGAGHSYNEQFF
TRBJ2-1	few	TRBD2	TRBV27	TGTGCCAGCAGTACAGCCTTTGCGGGGGGACCCTGGAATGAGCAGTTCTTC	CASSTAFAGGPWNEQFF
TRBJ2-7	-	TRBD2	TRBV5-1	TGCGCCAGCAGCTTGGAAGTAACTAGCGGGGCTCTCTCCTACGAGCAGTACTTC	CASSLEVTSGALSYEQYF